The rows below give T cell receptor beta chains drawn from one sample of a study of cytotoxic CD8 clonotypes in ibrutinib-treated CLL. Profiled with immunoSEQ multiplex PCR; TCRdb holds only in-frame clones, not every one. The sample yields 65,000 to 90,000 clones, over 65% seen once. The sample in question was PBMCs, obtained after 24 months of ibrutinib treatment. All receptors come from a human donor with chronic lymphocytic leukemia. The CDR3 runs from the conserved cysteine through the conserved F or W. The D gene is left open where the match is weak. Rows give clone size only sometimes, using once, few, many, or a class for an expanded clone.

cdr3_nt: TGTGCCAGCTCACCACAGGTCGACTATGGCTACACCTTC; cdr3_aa: CASSPQVDYGYTF; v_call: TRBV18; j_call: TRBJ1-2; clone_size: .; d_call: .
cdr3_nt: TGTGCCAGCAGGGGCAGTACGGGCGAGCAGTACTTC; cdr3_aa: CASRGSTGEQYF; v_call: TRBV2; j_call: TRBJ2-7; clone_size: .; d_call: .
cdr3_nt: TGCAGCGCTCAGGCGGGAGACTACGAGCAGTACTTC; cdr3_aa: CSAQAGDYEQYF; v_call: TRBV29-1; j_call: TRBJ2-7; clone_size: .; d_call: TRBD2
cdr3_nt: TGTGCCAGCAGCTTAGGACCCGGGACAGAGCAGTACTTC; cdr3_aa: CASSLGPGTEQYF; v_call: TRBV11-3; j_call: TRBJ2-7; clone_size: .; d_call: .
cdr3_nt: TGTGCCAGCAGACTAGCGGTCAACACCGGGGAGCTGTTTTTT; cdr3_aa: CASRLAVNTGELFF; v_call: TRBV14; j_call: TRBJ2-2; clone_size: .; d_call: TRBD2
cdr3_nt: TGCAGCGACATGACAGGGATCAATGAGCAGTTCTTC; cdr3_aa: CSDMTGINEQFF; v_call: TRBV29-1; j_call: TRBJ2-1; clone_size: .; d_call: TRBD1
cdr3_nt: TGTGCCAGCAGCCCCAGGGCCTCCCCTGAGGTCGAGCAGTACTTC; cdr3_aa: CASSPRASPEVEQYF; v_call: TRBV7-9; j_call: TRBJ2-7; clone_size: .; d_call: .
cdr3_nt: TGCAGCGCCTCCCCTAGCGCCGGGGAGCTGTTTTTT; cdr3_aa: CSASPSAGELFF; v_call: TRBV29-1; j_call: TRBJ2-2; clone_size: .; d_call: .
cdr3_nt: TGTGCCATCAGTGTTACTAGCGGGAGAATTCCAGATACGCAGTATTTT; cdr3_aa: CAISVTSGRIPDTQYF; v_call: TRBV10-3; j_call: TRBJ2-3; clone_size: few; d_call: TRBD2
cdr3_nt: TGTGCCAGCAGCCAAGATAGGAGCGCAGATACGCAGTATTTT; cdr3_aa: CASSQDRSADTQYF; v_call: TRBV14; j_call: TRBJ2-3; clone_size: .; d_call: .
cdr3_nt: TGCGCCAGCAGCTTAGGCGGTGCGAACACCGGGGAGCTGTTTTTT; cdr3_aa: CASSLGGANTGELFF; v_call: TRBV5-1; j_call: TRBJ2-2; clone_size: .; d_call: .
cdr3_nt: TGTGCCAGCTCACGAGCCCGGGGCGGGGCAATTGAAGCTTTCTTT; cdr3_aa: CASSRARGGAIEAFF; v_call: TRBV18; j_call: TRBJ1-1; clone_size: .; d_call: .
cdr3_nt: TGTGCCTGGAGGCTACCTTCTAGGGGCACTGAAGCTTTCTTT; cdr3_aa: CAWRLPSRGTEAFF; v_call: TRBV30; j_call: TRBJ1-1; clone_size: once; d_call: .
cdr3_nt: TGCGCCAGCAGCTTGTGGGGTAAAGGCCAAGGGAGAATCTACGAGCAGTACTTC; cdr3_aa: CASSLWGKGQGRIYEQYF; v_call: TRBV5-1; j_call: TRBJ2-7; clone_size: .; d_call: .
cdr3_nt: TGTGCCAGCAGCGTAGGACTAGCGGGGTCCCGGGCAGATACGCAGTATTTT; cdr3_aa: CASSVGLAGSRADTQYF; v_call: TRBV9; j_call: TRBJ2-3; clone_size: .; d_call: TRBD2
cdr3_nt: TGTGCCAGCTCAATGACGGCGGACTCCTACGAGCAGTACTTC; cdr3_aa: CASSMTADSYEQYF; v_call: TRBV18; j_call: TRBJ2-7; clone_size: .; d_call: .
cdr3_nt: TGTGCCAGCAGATCGGATAGCGGGGCCTACGAGCAGTACTTC; cdr3_aa: CASRSDSGAYEQYF; v_call: TRBV2; j_call: TRBJ2-7; clone_size: few; d_call: TRBD2
cdr3_nt: TGTGCCAGCAGTCGGACAGGGTCCGGTTCACCCCTCCACTTT; cdr3_aa: CASSRTGSGSPLHF; v_call: TRBV2; j_call: TRBJ1-6; clone_size: .; d_call: TRBD1
cdr3_nt: TGTGCCAGCAGCTTGGAATGGAGCGCGGGAGGCTTCTACGAGCAGTACTTC; cdr3_aa: CASSLEWSAGGFYEQYF; v_call: TRBV5-6; j_call: TRBJ2-7; clone_size: .; d_call: TRBD2
cdr3_nt: TGTGCCAGCAGTTACGACAGCTCGGGTGAAAAACTGTTTTTT; cdr3_aa: CASSYDSSGEKLFF; v_call: TRBV6-5; j_call: TRBJ1-4; clone_size: .; d_call: .
cdr3_nt: TGCGCCAGCAGCCAGGCAGGGACAGGGGCAAATGAGCAGTTCTTC; cdr3_aa: CASSQAGTGANEQFF; v_call: TRBV4-1; j_call: TRBJ2-1; clone_size: .; d_call: TRBD1
cdr3_nt: TGTGCCAGCTCACCACGTCCCAGGGATGGCTACACCTTC; cdr3_aa: CASSPRPRDGYTF; v_call: TRBV18; j_call: TRBJ1-2; clone_size: .; d_call: .
cdr3_nt: TGTGCCAGCAGTCCACGACAGGGAAATCAGCCCCAGCATTTT; cdr3_aa: CASSPRQGNQPQHF; v_call: TRBV27; j_call: TRBJ1-5; clone_size: few; d_call: TRBD1
cdr3_nt: TGTGCCAGCAGCTTAGCCGGGACAGGGACTGGCTACACCTTC; cdr3_aa: CASSLAGTGTGYTF; v_call: TRBV7-3; j_call: TRBJ1-2; clone_size: .; d_call: TRBD1
cdr3_nt: TGTGCCAGCTCACCCGGGCAACAGGGTGGGTCCTACAATGAGCAGTTCTTC; cdr3_aa: CASSPGQQGGSYNEQFF; v_call: TRBV18; j_call: TRBJ2-1; clone_size: few; d_call: .
cdr3_nt: TGCGCCAGCAGCCAAGATCGGACAGACAGCTACGAGCAGTACTTC; cdr3_aa: CASSQDRTDSYEQYF; v_call: TRBV4-3; j_call: TRBJ2-7; clone_size: .; d_call: .
cdr3_nt: TGTGCTAATGGGGTCGGGACTAGCGGGTTCGAGCAGTTCTTC; cdr3_aa: CANGVGTSGFEQFF; v_call: TRBV6-1; j_call: TRBJ2-1; clone_size: .; d_call: TRBD2
cdr3_nt: TGTGCCAGCAGCGTCGGGACAGGGGGCCATGGCTACACCTTC; cdr3_aa: CASSVGTGGHGYTF; v_call: TRBV7-9; j_call: TRBJ1-2; clone_size: .; d_call: TRBD1
cdr3_nt: TGTGCCAGCTCACCGAGCTCGGGGGATACGCAGTATTTT; cdr3_aa: CASSPSSGDTQYF; v_call: TRBV18; j_call: TRBJ2-3; clone_size: .; d_call: .